This T cell receptor beta chain came from a study of T cell repertoires in cytomegalovirus infection. Study information: Indications came from public TCR beta signatures; they pointed to CMV infection and to a matching HLA type.

Germline V CDR1 and CDR2: SGHNT, YYREEE (reference sequence). The trim removed 4 bases at V and 5 bases at J, leaving 7 bases unmatched. This CDR3 has 14 residues. Each CDR3 protein is one row after TCRdb ran MiXCR on the reads. The repertoire holds around 140,000 distinct CDR3 sequences, with about 6.5% as singletons. The specimen sequenced was PBMCs. This TCR derives from a human donor in good health (CMV status not recorded). Some clones in this sample may be carry-over from other donors' samples. The V gene is TRBV5-4, the J gene TRBJ1-1, with 8 bases matching TRBD1. CDR3 coding DNA: TGTGCCAGCAGCCCCGGACAGGGACGGACTGAAGCTTTCTTT. Translation: CASSPGQGRTEAFF.